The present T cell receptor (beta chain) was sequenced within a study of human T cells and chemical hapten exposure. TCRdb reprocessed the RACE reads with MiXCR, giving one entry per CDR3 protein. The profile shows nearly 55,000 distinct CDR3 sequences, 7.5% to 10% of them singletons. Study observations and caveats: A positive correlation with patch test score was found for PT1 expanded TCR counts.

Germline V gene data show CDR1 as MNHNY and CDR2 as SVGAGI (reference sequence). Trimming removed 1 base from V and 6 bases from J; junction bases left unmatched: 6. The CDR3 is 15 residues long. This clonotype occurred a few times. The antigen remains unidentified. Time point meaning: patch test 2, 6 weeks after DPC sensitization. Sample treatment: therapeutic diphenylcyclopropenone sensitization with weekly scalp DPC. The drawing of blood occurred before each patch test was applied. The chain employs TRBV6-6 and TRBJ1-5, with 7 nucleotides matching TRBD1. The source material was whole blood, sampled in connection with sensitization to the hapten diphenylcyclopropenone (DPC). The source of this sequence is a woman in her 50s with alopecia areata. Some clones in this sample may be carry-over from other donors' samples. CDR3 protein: CASSYWAGGIQPQHF. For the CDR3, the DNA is TGTGCCAGCAGTTACTGGGCAGGGGGAATTCAGCCCCAGCATTTT.